This TCR beta chain was found in a study of liver allograft versus peripheral blood T cells. The wider study: Recipients' peripheral blood supplied the T cell receptor repertoires against which those in transplanted livers were compared.

Trimming removed 5 bases from V and 1 base from J, with 18 bases in between. Germline V gene data show CDR1 as DFQATT and CDR2 as SNEGSKA (reference sequence). The CDR3 consists of 16 residues. Overall study results and limits: Reportedly, liver allograft T cell receptor repertoires differed from peripheral blood ones.

TCRdb processed the reads anew with MiXCR; each CDR3 protein has one entry. This repertoire shows just over 350 distinct CDR3 sequences, about a sixth found once; its top ten account for around 24%. By share, this clonotype ranks as medium-sized. The antigen is undetermined. The chain has TRBV20-1 and TRBJ1-3; maybe TRBD1 (5 bases). The sequence came from a human patient who had a liver transplant. Certain T cells may be donor cells from the graft. CDR3 loop: CSAGTREGTSGNTIYF. Written as DNA, the CDR3 is TGCAGTGCTGGAACCAGGGAGGGTACGTCTGGAAACACCATATATTTT.